The 23 T cell receptor beta chains given below trace back to one sample, sequenced in a study of blood T cell repertoires in COVID-19. This table comes from immunoSEQ multiplex PCR, and its TCRdb copy is limited to in-frame clones, with some not included. This table has 200,000 to 250,000 clones, around 80% appearing once. Sequencing used peripheral blood. The receptors here all came from a woman between 35 and 50 years old with acute or convalescent COVID-19.

The chain recombines TRBV30 with TRBJ1-5, with D perhaps TRBD1 (5 bases). Germline values: CDR1 GTSNPN, CDR2 SVGIG (reference sequence). CDR3 length: 16 residues. The V and J ends lost 0 bases and 2 bases respectively, with 14 bases between them. The chain's CDR3 is CAWSVGQGVGNQPQHF. DNA for the CDR3: TGTGCCTGGAGTGTCGGCCAGGGTGTAGGCAATCAGCCCCAGCATTTT.

The sample holds a few counts of this clone. This chain connects TRBV18 to TRBJ1-4, with D perhaps TRBD1 (6 bases). This CDR3 has 14 residues. Trimming removed 3 bases at V and 7 bases at J, with 12 bases between. Germline loops: CDR1 KGHSH, CDR2 LQKENI. CDR3 in DNA: TGTGCCAGCTCACCTTATCGAGGGGGTGAAAAACTGTTTTTT. It codes for CASSPYRGGEKLFF.

The chain links TRBV11-2 to TRBJ1-1; TRBD1 matches 9 bases. The CDR3 runs 17 residues. The germline V gene has CDR1 SGHAT and CDR2 FQNNGV. Trimming removed 5 bases from V and 5 bases from J; junction bases left unmatched: 15. The CDR3 coding sequence is TGTGCCAGCAGCCGGACGGGTTACCGGACAGGGGATACTGAAGCTTTCTTT. Translated, it gives CASSRTGYRTGDTEAFF. The whole variable domain, filled in from reference TRBV11-2 and TRBJ1-1, reads EAGVAQSPRYKIIEKRQSVAFWCNPISGHATLYWYQQILGQGPKLLIQFQNNGVVDDSQLPKDRFSAERLKGVDSTLKIQPAKLEDSAVYLCASSRTGYRTGDTEAFFGQGTRLTVV.

V is TRBV5-4 and J is TRBJ1-1; 9 bases fit TRBD1. After removal of 6 bases from V and 1 base from J, the junction contained 4 bases not matched to a gene. Germline values: CDR1 SGHNT, CDR2 YYREEE (reference sequence). The CDR3 totals 14 residues. Written as DNA, the CDR3 is TGTGCCAGCACCCCGACAGGGGGGAACACTGAAGCTTTCTTT. This gives the protein CASTPTGGNTEAFF.

This sequence joins TRBV5-8 and TRBJ1-2; 9 bases align to TRBD1. Losses at the gene ends were 4 bases for V and 3 bases for J; bases not matched to a gene: 7. The V gene's germline CDR1 is SGHTS and CDR2 YDEGEE. The CDR3 has 15 residues. The CDR3 region is CASSRRDREDYGYTF. The CDR3 DNA sequence: TGTGCCAGCAGCCGCCGGGACAGGGAGGACTATGGCTACACCTTC.

J is TRBJ2-4 and V is TRBV19; TRBD2 matches 8 bases. The V gene end was trimmed by 3 bases and the J gene end by 2 bases; junction bases not matched to a gene: 3. CDR3 size: 15 residues. Germline V gene lookup returns CDR1 LNHDA and CDR2 SQIVND (reference sequence). The CDR3 nucleotides read TGTGCCAGTAGTATCGGGAGGGCCTCCAAAAACATTCAGTACTTC. Translation: CASSIGRASKNIQYF.

The chain uses TRBV4-2 and TRBJ2-1, with a weak D call TRBD2 (5 bases). Germline loops: CDR1 LGHNA, CDR2 YNFKEQ. The CDR3 covers 13 residues. Trimming pared 6 bases from V and 5 bases from J, leaving 11 bases between. CDR3 nucleotide sequence: TGTGCCAGCAGGCCAAACGGGAACAATGAGCAGTTCTTC. Protein: CASRPNGNNEQFF.

The chain carries TRBV5-1 and TRBJ2-7; D is possibly TRBD1 (7 bases). This CDR3 region has 17 residues. V lost 6 bases and J 2 bases, leaving 24 bases between the germline ends. Germline V gene sequence: CDR1 SGHRS, CDR2 YFSETQ. The CDR3 sequence is CASTLGTLRDSAYEQYF. Written as DNA, the CDR3 is TGCGCCAGCACCCTTGGGACTTTGCGGGACAGCGCCTACGAGCAGTACTTC.

This clone has just a few counts. This chain uses TRBV5-4 with TRBJ1-2; a weak D match, TRBD1 (5 bases). CDR3 length: 14 amino acids. Between the trimmed V and J ends, which lost 1 base and 1 base, there was a span of 8 bases. Germline V gene sequence: CDR1 SGHNT, CDR2 YYREEE (reference sequence). CDR3 sequence reads: CASSLYDSNYGYTF. CDR3 coding DNA: TGTGCCAGCAGCTTGTATGACAGTAACTATGGCTACACCTTC.

This clone appeared a single time. The V call is TRBV7-9, the J call TRBJ2-1; 9 nucleotides match TRBD1. V gave up 5 bases and J gave up 6 bases; unmatched junction bases: 11. The CDR3 has 16 residues. Germline values: CDR1 SEHNR, CDR2 FQNEAQ (reference sequence). The CDR3 DNA reads as TGTGCCAGCAGCCCAAGGACAGGGGTAATGGGCAATGAGCAGTTCTTC. The encoded protein is CASSPRTGVMGNEQFF. Together with reference TRBV7-9 and TRBJ2-1, the CDR3 gives the full variable domain: DTGVSQNPRHKITKRGQNVTFRCDPISEHNRLYWYRQTLGQGPEFLTYFQNEAQLEKSRLLSDRFSAERPKGSFSTLEIQRTEQGDSAMYLCASSPRTGVMGNEQFFGPGTRLTVL.

The chain has TRBV11-1 and TRBJ2-5, with D tentatively TRBD2 (6 bases). Germline V gives CDR1 SGHAT, CDR2 FQDESV (reference sequence). V lost 0 bases to trimming and J lost 4 bases, with 18 bases between them. The CDR3 spans 17 residues. The DNA for the CDR3 is TGTGCCAGCAGCTTAGCGCCGGACCCGGCGGGGAGAGAGACCCAGTACTTC. This gives the protein CASSLAPDPAGRETQYF. The full variable domain, rest sourced from reference TRBV11-1 and TRBJ2-5, is EAEVAQSPRYKITEKSQAVAFWCDPISGHATLYWYRQILGQGPELLVQFQDESVVDDSQLPKDRFSAERLKGVDSTLKIQPAELGDSAMYLCASSLAPDPAGRETQYFGPGTRLLVL.

At least ten counts were recorded for this clone. The chain employs TRBV11-2 and TRBJ1-4, with unresolved D. V lost 5 bases and J lost 12, with 16 bases in between. The CDR3 is 13 amino acids. The germline V gene has CDR1 SGHAT and CDR2 FQNNGV. The CDR3 is CASSDSGFEELFF. DNA for the CDR3: TGTGCCAGCAGCGATAGCGGTTTCGAGGAACTGTTTTTT.

The chain carries TRBV7-8 and TRBJ2-2; TRBD1 aligns across 8 bases. Germline CDR1 SGHVS, CDR2 FQNEAQ. This CDR3 contains 17 residues. Losses at the gene ends were 1 base for V and 0 bases for J; bases not matched to a gene: 4. CDR3 sequence (DNA): TGTGCCAGCAGCTTAGTTACAGGGGGAACGAACACCGGGGAGCTGTTTTTT. Its protein is CASSLVTGGTNTGELFF. Filled out from reference TRBV7-8 and TRBJ2-2, the complete variable domain reads GAGVSQSPRYKVAKRGQDVALRCDPISGHVSLFWYQQALGQGPEFLTYFQNEAQLDKSGLPSDRFFAERPEGSVSTLKIQRTQQEDSAVYLCASSLVTGGTNTGELFFGEGSRLTVL.

This chain links TRBV3-1 (or the pseudogene TRBV3-2) with TRBJ2-2; no firm D call. Germline CDR1 LGHDT, CDR2 YNNKEL (reference sequence). The CDR3 totals 13 residues. Trimming stripped 4 bases from V and 5 bases from J, with 8 bases between. The CDR3 sequence is CASSPVRTGELFF. The DNA of the CDR3 is TGTGCCAGCAGCCCCGTTCGGACCGGGGAGCTGTTTTTT.

The chain recombines TRBV12-2 with TRBJ1-6; TRBD1, the table's D call, lacks a check against the DNA. TRBV12-2 is a pseudogene segment. The CDR3 is 15 amino acids. The DNA of the CDR3 is TGTGCAAGTCGCCCCGGACAGGGGGCTAATTCACCCCTCCACTTT. Its protein product is CASRPGQGANSPLHF.

J is TRBJ2-2 and V is TRBV30, with D possibly matching TRBD1 (6 bases). V shed 3 bases and J shed 0 bases, with 8 bases lying between them. The CDR3 sequence is 14 residues long. Germline V lookup: CDR1 GTSNPN, CDR2 SVGIG (reference sequence). In DNA, the CDR3 is TGTGCCTGGAGGAAGGGGGCGAACACCGGGGAGCTGTTTTTT. Residues: CAWRKGANTGELFF. Full variable domain (outside the CDR3, taken from reference TRBV30 and TRBJ2-2): SQTIHQWPATLVQPVGSPLSLECTVEGTSNPNLYWYRQAAGRGLQLLFYSVGIGQISSEVPQNLSASRPQDRQFILSSKKLLLSDSGFYLCAWRKGANTGELFFGEGSRLTVL.

The chain joins TRBV27 to TRBJ2-1; 9 bases are shared with TRBD1. The CDR3 loop spans 15 amino acids. Germline V gene data show CDR1 as MNHEY and CDR2 as SMNVEV (reference sequence). The V and J ends lost 6 bases and 6 bases, in that order; junction bases with no gene match: 9. The CDR3 nucleotides are TGTGCCAGCAGCCTACGGGACAGGGCTTCCAATGAGCAGTTCTTC. Protein: CASSLRDRASNEQFF.

The CDR3 DNA follows: TGTGCCAGCAGTGATACCGGGAGATACAATGAGCAGTTCTTC. The encoded protein is CASSDTGRYNEQFF. The chain combines TRBV6-4 with TRBJ2-1; D possibly corresponds to TRBD2 (6 bases). The CDR3 sequence is 14 residues long. Trimming took off 3 bases at V and 4 bases at J, with 10 bases between the two ends. Germline V lookup: CDR1 MRHNA, CDR2 SNTAGT.

The rearrangement links TRBV6-5 to TRBJ2-7, with 10 bases that match TRBD2. The CDR3 contains 16 residues. With 6 bases clipped from V and 0 bases from J, the junction kept 8 bases outside the gene matches. CDR1 is MNHEY and CDR2 is SVGAGI in the germline V gene. The CDR3 DNA reads TGTGCCAGCAGCTACGGGACTAGCGCCGTCTCCTACGAGCAGTACTTC. It yields the protein CASSYGTSAVSYEQYF.

The chain carries TRBV3-1 (or the pseudogene TRBV3-2) and TRBJ2-2; 7 bases line up with TRBD2. The length of the CDR3 is 17 residues. V shed 4 bases, J shed 0 bases, and the junction held 8 bases outside the gene matches. Germline assignment: CDR1 LGHDT and CDR2 YNNKEL (reference sequence). The CDR3 here is CASSPGRAYPNTGELFF. Written as DNA, the CDR3 is TGTGCCAGCAGCCCGGGGAGGGCATATCCGAACACCGGGGAGCTGTTTTTT.

This clone was detected once. The genes are TRBV19 and TRBJ1-2; TRBD1 might be the D (5 bases). This CDR3 comprises 15 residues. The ends were cut back, 3 bases at V and 4 bases at J, with 15 bases in the middle. Germline V gene sequence: CDR1 LNHDA, CDR2 SQIVND (reference sequence). Written as DNA, the CDR3 is TGTGCCAGTAGTATTTCCGAAAGGGGCACCTATGGCTACACCTTC. Translated: CASSISERGTYGYTF.

This chain links TRBV7-9 with TRBJ1-2; D is perhaps TRBD1 (5 bases). This CDR3 is 16 amino acids long. The V end lost 1 base, the J end lost 2 bases, and 14 bases lay between the germline ends. Germline V gives CDR1 SEHNR, CDR2 FQNEAQ (reference sequence). The CDR3 spells CASSLVIGQANYGYTF. The CDR3 DNA follows: TGTGCCAGCAGCTTAGTTATTGGACAAGCCAACTATGGCTACACCTTC.

V gene TRBV15 combines with J gene TRBJ2-3; 15 bases map to TRBD2. Germline V lookup: CDR1 LNHNV, CDR2 YYDKDF (reference sequence). The CDR3 sequence is 16 residues long. With 4 bases clipped from V and 6 bases from J, the junction kept 5 bases outside the gene matches. The CDR3 DNA reads as TGTGCCACCAGCAATTCAGGGACTAGCGGGGGGGATACGCAGTATTTT. Translated: CATSNSGTSGGDTQYF.